One sample yielded the 24 T cell receptor beta chains listed below, sequenced in a study of T cells in narcolepsy. Here immunoSEQ multiplex PCR was the method, and the copy in TCRdb shows in-frame clones only, minus some. The table includes about 33,000 clones, 85% to 90% detected once. The source material was CD45RA- memory CD4+ T cells from PBMCs. These receptors all stem from a human donor with narcolepsy.

The rearrangement links TRBV7-9 to TRBJ1-3; D is undetermined. The CDR3 loop spans 16 amino acids. In germline, CDR1 is SEHNR, CDR2 FQNEAQ (reference sequence). V dropped 1 base and J dropped 0 bases, with 10 bases sitting between them. The CDR3 DNA is TGTGCCAGCAGCTTAGAGCCGCTCCACTCTGGAAACACCATATATTTT. This codes for CASSLEPLHSGNTIYF.

CDR3 in amino acids: CAWSLTGRFSAGQPQHF. DNA of the CDR3: TGTGCCTGGAGTTTGACAGGAAGGTTCTCCGCGGGTCAGCCCCAGCATTTT. The J gene is TRBJ1-5, the V gene TRBV30, with D tentatively TRBD1 (6 bases). Germline loops: CDR1 GTSNPN, CDR2 SVGIG (reference sequence). The CDR3 is made up of 17 amino acids. V lost 2 bases and J lost 6, with 23 bases in between.

V is TRBV2 and J is TRBJ2-3; TRBD1 aligns across 8 bases. This CDR3 is built from 15 residues. Germline V gives CDR1 SNHLY, CDR2 FYNNEI. Unmatched junction bases numbered 8, after V lost 7 bases and J lost 2 bases. The CDR3 nucleotides are TGTGCCAGCACCCGACAGGGGAGTAACACAGATACGCAGTATTTT. Its protein is CASTRQGSNTDTQYF. The full variable domain, rest sourced from reference TRBV2 and TRBJ2-3, is EPEVTQTPSHQVTQMGQEVILRCVPISNHLYFYWYRQILGQKVEFLVSFYNNEISEKSEIFDDQFSVERPDGSNFTLKIRSTKLEDSAMYFCASTRQGSNTDTQYFGPGTRLTVL.

This clone was detected a few times. The V call is TRBV5-6, the J call TRBJ2-7; D tentatively reads TRBD1 or TRBD2 (5 bases each). Looked up from germline, CDR1 is SGHDT and CDR2 is YYEEEE. Trimming took 6 bases from V and 6 from J, leaving 19 bases between them. The CDR3 covers 14 residues. CDR3 protein: CASTFLGRGGEQYF. In DNA, the CDR3 is TGTGCCAGCACCTTCCTGGGACGTGGAGGCGAGCAGTACTTC. The variable domain in full, completed from reference TRBV5-6 and TRBJ2-7, reads DAGVTQSPTHLIKTRGQQVTLRCSPKSGHDTVSWYQQALGQGPQFIFQYYEEEERQRGNFPDRFSGHQFPNYSSELNVNALLLGDSALYLCASTFLGRGGEQYFGPGTRLTVT.

The chain joins TRBV30 to TRBJ1-5; 9 nucleotides agree with TRBD1. Trimming took 3 bases from V and 5 from J; bases not matched to a gene: 5. The CDR3 consists of 14 residues. Germline values: CDR1 GTSNPN, CDR2 SVGIG (reference sequence). In DNA form, the CDR3 reads TGTGCCTGGAGGACAGGGGGTTTGGATCAGCCCCAGCATTTT. The encoded protein is CAWRTGGLDQPQHF.

The chain combines TRBV5-1 with TRBJ2-7, with D perhaps matching TRBD1 or TRBD2 (6 bases each). This CDR3 region has 14 residues. Looked up from germline, CDR1 is SGHRS and CDR2 is YFSETQ. Trimming stripped 0 bases from V and 3 bases from J, with 10 bases between. In DNA, the CDR3 is TGCGCCAGCAGCTTGGGACAGGACTACTACGAGCAGTACTTC. This encodes CASSLGQDYYEQYF.

The chain has TRBV18 and TRBJ2-7; D is unclear. The CDR3 runs 12 residues. Trimming removed 7 bases at V and 3 bases at J, with 10 bases between. Germline V lookup: CDR1 KGHSH, CDR2 LQKENI. CDR3 protein: CASWDGGYEQYF. The CDR3 region has the DNA TGTGCCAGCTGGGATGGCGGCTACGAGCAGTACTTC.

This chain uses TRBV5-1 with TRBJ1-5, with D hard to call. The length of the CDR3 is 15 residues. Trimming took off 6 bases at V and 6 bases at J, with 19 bases between the two ends. Germline CDR1 and CDR2: SGHRS and YFSETQ. The CDR3 spells CASIRGMRKGQPQHF. DNA of the CDR3: TGCGCCAGCATTCGAGGGATGCGTAAGGGTCAGCCCCAGCATTTT. Variable domain in full (rest from reference TRBV5-1 and TRBJ1-5): KAGVTQTPRYLIKTRGQQVTLSCSPISGHRSVSWYQQTPGQGLQFLFEYFSETQRNKGNFPGRFSGRQFSNSRSEMNVSTLELGDSALYLCASIRGMRKGQPQHFGDGTRLSIL.

V and J are TRBV19 and TRBJ2-5; weak D call: TRBD1 (6 bases). This CDR3 region has 15 residues. Germline V gives CDR1 LNHDA, CDR2 SQIVND (reference sequence). Trimming took off 3 bases at V and 2 bases at J, with 13 bases between the two ends. The CDR3 reads CASSIMGAQQETQYF. CDR3 sequence (DNA): TGTGCCAGTAGTATTATGGGGGCGCAGCAAGAGACCCAGTACTTC.

In its sample, this clone was seen once. This rearrangement joins TRBV5-1 to TRBJ1-2; D is unresolved. Trimming stripped 0 bases from V and 4 bases from J, with 10 bases between. In germline, CDR1 is SGHRS, CDR2 YFSETQ. This CDR3 contains 14 residues. The CDR3 sequence: CASSLAPLGYGYTF. DNA for the CDR3: TGCGCCAGCAGCTTGGCCCCCTTGGGCTATGGCTACACCTTC.

This chain connects TRBV6-1 to TRBJ2-6; D remains unclear. CDR1 and CDR2 (germline): MNHNS, SASEGT. This CDR3 has 15 residues. V shed 7 bases and J shed 4 bases, with 14 bases lying between them. CDR3 nucleotides: TGTGCCAGCATTAACAGACCATCCGGGGCCAACGTCCTGACTTTC. Amino acid sequence: CASINRPSGANVLTF.

The chain combines TRBV27 with TRBJ2-7; 13 nucleotides match TRBD2. The V gene end was trimmed by 0 bases and the J gene end by 12 bases; junction bases not matched to a gene: 5. Germline V CDR1 and CDR2: MNHEY, SMNVEV (reference sequence). The CDR3 runs 14 residues. The CDR3 bases are TGTGCCAGCAGTTTATCGACTAGCGGGAGGCGGTGGTACTTC. Translated: CASSLSTSGRRWYF.

The CDR3 sequence: CATSRGGGQPQHF. CDR3 coding DNA: TGTGCCACCAGCAGAGGGGGGGGTCAGCCCCAGCATTTT. This sequence joins TRBV15 and TRBJ1-5; TRBD1 is a possible D gene (5 bases). Germline CDR1 LNHNV, CDR2 YYDKDF (reference sequence). With 1 base removed from V and 6 bases from J, the gap between germline ends came to 7 bases. The CDR3 runs to 13 residues.

The genes are TRBV1 and TRBJ2-5. TRBV1 has pseudogene status. This CDR3 is built from 12 residues. The CDR3 nucleotides are TGCGCTAAGGGCCGTAACGTCGGTGTCCAGTACTTC. This gives the protein CAKGRNVGVQYF.

The rearrangement joins TRBV2 to TRBJ1-2, with 8 bases lining up with TRBD1. The germline V gene has CDR1 SNHLY and CDR2 FYNNEI. This CDR3 comprises 14 residues. With 6 bases clipped from V and 5 bases from J, the junction kept 8 bases outside the gene matches. CDR3 nucleotide sequence: TGTGCCAGCAGGTTGACAGGGGCCGGGTATGGCTACACCTTC. Translating gives CASRLTGAGYGYTF.

V is TRBV30 and J is TRBJ2-7, with D tentatively TRBD2 (5 bases). The V end lost 0 bases, the J end lost 7 bases, and 13 bases lay between the germline ends. Per the germline V gene, CDR1 is GTSNPN and CDR2 is SVGIG (reference sequence). The CDR3 totals 13 residues. The CDR3 spells CAWSVGRSGEQYF. CDR3 nucleotides: TGTGCCTGGAGTGTAGGCAGGTCGGGAGAGCAGTACTTC.

V usage is TRBV28 and J usage is TRBJ1-2; 9 positions match TRBD1. Germline CDR1 and CDR2: MDHEN and SYDVKM. Losses at the gene ends were 3 bases for V and 4 bases for J; bases not matched to a gene: 0. This CDR3 is built from 13 residues. The DNA of the CDR3 is TGTGCCAGCAGTTTGGGACAGGGCTATGGCTACACCTTC. Amino acid sequence: CASSLGQGYGYTF.

This clone was detected only once. The chain recombines TRBV2 with TRBJ2-7, with 10 nucleotides matching TRBD1. J was trimmed by 0 bases and V by 3 bases; bases with no gene match: 2. The CDR3 length is 15 residues. The V gene's germline CDR1 is SNHLY and CDR2 FYNNEI. This CDR3 is CASSERTGGSYEQYF. CDR3 DNA sequence: TGTGCCAGCAGTGAGAGGACAGGGGGCTCCTACGAGCAGTACTTC.

V gene TRBV19 combines with J gene TRBJ2-7; D possibly corresponds to TRBD1 (7 bases). The CDR3 extends over 14 amino acids. The V and J ends lost 0 bases and 3 bases respectively, with 9 bases between them. The germline V gene encodes CDR1 LNHDA and CDR2 SQIVND (reference sequence). The CDR3 region has the DNA TGTGCCAGTAGTATAGATCAGGGGGGCTACGAGCAGTACTTC. This sequence encodes CASSIDQGGYEQYF.

The chain has TRBV5-1 and TRBJ1-1, with 8 bases identical to TRBD1. V lost 4 bases and J lost 6; bases outside the gene matches: 8. The CDR3 is made up of 14 amino acids. CDR1 is SGHRS, CDR2 YFSETQ, per germline. The CDR3 reads CASSLGQASAEAFF. The CDR3 region has the DNA TGCGCCAGCAGCCTGGGACAGGCTAGTGCTGAAGCTTTCTTT.

V gene TRBV6-1 combines with J gene TRBJ1-1; TRBD1 matches 9 bases. V lost 7 bases to trimming and J lost 4 bases; unmatched junction nucleotides: 4. CDR3 length: 13 residues. Germline V gene lookup returns CDR1 MNHNS and CDR2 SASEGT. CDR3 nucleotide sequence: TGTGCCAGCAAAAAGACAGGGGGCACTGAAGCTTTCTTT. Translation: CASKKTGGTEAFF.

The chain links TRBV6-5 to TRBJ2-7, with a possible D match to TRBD1 (6 bases). The CDR3 loop spans 13 amino acids. Trimming shortened V by 6 bases and J by 2 bases, and 11 bases separated the two germline ends. Germline CDR1 and CDR2: MNHEY and SVGAGI. The DNA for the CDR3 is TGTGCCAGCAGGTCGACAGGTACCTACGAGCAGTACTTC. This encodes CASRSTGTYEQYF.

Of note for this clone: The DNA is omitted, as the CDR3 cannot be located on it reliably, and the CDR3 follows TCRdb's listing. The rearrangement links TRBV20-1 to TRBJ2-1. Both ends counted, the CDR3 spans 11 residues. Germline assignment: CDR1 DFQATT and CDR2 SNEGSKA (reference sequence). This chain's CDR3 is CSASFGAGIFF.

This clone has only one observation. This chain joins TRBV6-1 and TRBJ1-5, with a tentative D call TRBD1 (5 bases). The V gene lost 2 bases and the J gene lost 1 base, with 9 bases spanning the gap. The CDR3 consists of 15 residues. Germline loops: CDR1 MNHNS, CDR2 SASEGT. The CDR3 sequence is CASSEWGKSNQPQHF. In DNA, the CDR3 is TGTGCCAGCAGTGAATGGGGGAAGAGCAATCAGCCCCAGCATTTT.